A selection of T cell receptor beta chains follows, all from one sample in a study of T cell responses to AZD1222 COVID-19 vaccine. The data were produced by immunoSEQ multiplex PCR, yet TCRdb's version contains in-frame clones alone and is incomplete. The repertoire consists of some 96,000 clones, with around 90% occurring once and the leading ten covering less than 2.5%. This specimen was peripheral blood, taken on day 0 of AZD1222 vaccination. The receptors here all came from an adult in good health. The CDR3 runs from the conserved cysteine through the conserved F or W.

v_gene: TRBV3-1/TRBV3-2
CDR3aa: CASSQIRREGGEQFF

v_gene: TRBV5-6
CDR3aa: CASSRTGLYGYTF

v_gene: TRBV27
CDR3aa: CASSPGQGIDEQFF

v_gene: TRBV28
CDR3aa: CASSLTQGHQGGGGYTF

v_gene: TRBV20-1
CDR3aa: CSASPFGTGKTTEAFF

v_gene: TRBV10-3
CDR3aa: CASGLEGDQPQHF

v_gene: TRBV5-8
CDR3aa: CASSSGPAYEKLFF

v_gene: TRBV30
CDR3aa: CAWTGGYGYTF

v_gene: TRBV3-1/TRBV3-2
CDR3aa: CASALAGGAYEQYF

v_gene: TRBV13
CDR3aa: CASSLAQGHGVPNYGYTF

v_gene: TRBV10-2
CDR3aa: CASSESIQGLYGYTF

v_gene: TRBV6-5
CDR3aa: CASSYSPGANYGYTF

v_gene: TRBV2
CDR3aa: CASGRRGDQPQHF

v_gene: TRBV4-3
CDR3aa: CASSQVNDGHGYTF

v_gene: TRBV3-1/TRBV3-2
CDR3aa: CASRRGLAGGHEQFF

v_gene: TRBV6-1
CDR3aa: CASSELAVGGRRYEQYF

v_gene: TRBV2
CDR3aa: CASSELQGAGNTIYF